The subject of this entry is one T cell receptor beta chain. Generated by immunoSEQ multiplex PCR, the TCRdb table keeps only in-frame clones and is missing some. The sample has approximately 200,000 clones, 80% to 90% seen once. Ages ranged from about 18 to 100 years, with residence in about two dozen US areas. Participant reports of clinical history set cohort assignment. These data come from a study of blood T cell repertoires in COVID-19. Study overall: The United States, Italy and Spain supplied acute and convalescent COVID-19 samples.

V lost 4 bases, J lost 1 base, and 11 bases lay in between. Germline values: CDR1 MDHEN, CDR2 SYDVKM. This CDR3 has 14 amino acids. The V gene is TRBV28, the J gene TRBJ2-7, with D perhaps TRBD2 (6 bases). The specimen was PBMCs or T cells enriched from blood (not recorded which). This clonotype was sampled from a man aged 25 to 45 in a cohort exposed to, infected with or recovered from COVID-19 (not recorded which). The CDR3 protein is CASSSLAVSYEQYF. Here the CDR3 DNA reads TGTGCCAGCAGTTCCTTAGCGGTTTCCTACGAGCAGTACTTC.